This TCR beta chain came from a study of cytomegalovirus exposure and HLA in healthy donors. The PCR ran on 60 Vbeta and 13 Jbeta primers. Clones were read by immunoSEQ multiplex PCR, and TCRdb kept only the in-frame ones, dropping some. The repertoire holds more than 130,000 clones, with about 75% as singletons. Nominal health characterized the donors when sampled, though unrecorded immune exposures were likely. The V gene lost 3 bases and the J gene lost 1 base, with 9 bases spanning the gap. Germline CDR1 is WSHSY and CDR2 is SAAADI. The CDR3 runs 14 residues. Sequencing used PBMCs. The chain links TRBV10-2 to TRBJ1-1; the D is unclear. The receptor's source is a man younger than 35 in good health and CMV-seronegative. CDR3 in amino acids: CASSDNAQNTEAFF. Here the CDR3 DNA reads TGCGCCAGCAGTGATAATGCGCAGAACACTGAAGCTTTCTTT.